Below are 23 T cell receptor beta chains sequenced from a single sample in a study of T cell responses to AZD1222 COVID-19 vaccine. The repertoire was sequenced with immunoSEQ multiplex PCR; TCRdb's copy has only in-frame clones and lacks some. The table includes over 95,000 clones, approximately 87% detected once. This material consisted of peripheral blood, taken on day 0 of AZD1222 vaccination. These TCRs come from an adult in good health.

In DNA, the CDR3 is TGTGCCAGCAGCTCCTTTGGTCTAGCGGGAAGCAATGAGCAGTTCTTC. Translating it yields CASSSFGLAGSNEQFF. This chain joins TRBV11-2 and TRBJ2-1, with TRBD2 identical over 9 bases. The CDR3 contains 16 residues. Unmatched junction bases numbered 10, after V lost 4 bases and J lost 6 bases. The V gene's germline CDR1 is SGHAT and CDR2 FQNNGV.

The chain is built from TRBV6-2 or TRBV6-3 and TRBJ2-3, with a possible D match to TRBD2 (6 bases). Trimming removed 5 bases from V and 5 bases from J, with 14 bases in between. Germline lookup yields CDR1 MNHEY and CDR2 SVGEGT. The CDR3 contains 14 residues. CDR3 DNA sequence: TGTGCCAGCAGTCCCCGACTAGGAGGAGATACGCAGTATTTT. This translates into CASSPRLGGDTQYF.

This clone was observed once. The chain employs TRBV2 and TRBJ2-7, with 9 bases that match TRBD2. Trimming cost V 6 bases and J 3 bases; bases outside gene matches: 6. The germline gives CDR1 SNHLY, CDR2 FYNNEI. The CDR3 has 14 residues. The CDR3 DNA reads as TGTGCCAGCAGCTCTAGCGGGACCGGCTACGAGCAGTACTTC. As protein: CASSSSGTGYEQYF.

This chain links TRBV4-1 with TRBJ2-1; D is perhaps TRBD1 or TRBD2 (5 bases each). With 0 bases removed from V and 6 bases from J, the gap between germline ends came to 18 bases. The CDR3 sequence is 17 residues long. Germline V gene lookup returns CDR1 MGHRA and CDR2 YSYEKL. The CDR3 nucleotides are TGCGCCAGCAGCCAAGAAAGGGGACCCCAAGGTTTCAATGAGCAGTTCTTC. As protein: CASSQERGPQGFNEQFF.

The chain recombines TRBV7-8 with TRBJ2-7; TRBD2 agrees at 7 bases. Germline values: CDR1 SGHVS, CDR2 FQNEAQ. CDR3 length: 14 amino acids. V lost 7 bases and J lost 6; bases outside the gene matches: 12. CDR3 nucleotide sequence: TGTGCCAGCAACCAACGGAGGGAGGGTTCCGAGCAGTACTTC. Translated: CASNQRREGSEQYF.

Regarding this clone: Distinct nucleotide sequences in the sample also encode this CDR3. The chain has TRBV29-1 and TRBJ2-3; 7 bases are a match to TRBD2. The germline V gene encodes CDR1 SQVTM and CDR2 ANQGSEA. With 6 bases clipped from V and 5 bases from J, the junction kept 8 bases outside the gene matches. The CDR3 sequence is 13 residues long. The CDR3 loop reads CSVDPGGGDTQYF. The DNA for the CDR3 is TGCAGCGTGGACCCCGGCGGGGGAGATACGCAGTATTTT.

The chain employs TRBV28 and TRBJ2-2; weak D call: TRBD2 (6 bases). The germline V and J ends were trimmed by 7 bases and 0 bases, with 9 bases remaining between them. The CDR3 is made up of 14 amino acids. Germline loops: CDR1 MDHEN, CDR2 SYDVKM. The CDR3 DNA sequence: TGTGCCAGCACCGGAGGGGCGAACACCGGGGAGCTGTTTTTT. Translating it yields CASTGGANTGELFF. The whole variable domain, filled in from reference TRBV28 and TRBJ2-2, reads DVKVTQSSRYLVKRTGEKVFLECVQDMDHENMFWYRQDPGLGLRLIYFSYDVKMKEKGDIPEGYSVSREKKERFSLILESASTNQTSMYLCASTGGANTGELFFGEGSRLTVL.

The CDR3 sequence: CASSKGTSGSDEQYF. The CDR3 nucleotides are TGTGCCAGCAGCAAAGGGACTAGCGGGAGTGACGAGCAGTACTTC. J is TRBJ2-7 and V is TRBV9, with TRBD2 identical over 14 bases. Trimming at V came to 4 bases and at J to 5 bases, leaving 5 bases not matched to a gene. This CDR3 has 15 residues. Germline loops: CDR1 SGDLS, CDR2 YYNGEE.

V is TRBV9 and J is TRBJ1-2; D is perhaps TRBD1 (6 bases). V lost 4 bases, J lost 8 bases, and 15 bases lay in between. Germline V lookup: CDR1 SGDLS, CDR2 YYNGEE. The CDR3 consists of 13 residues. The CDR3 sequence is CASSSGEGQGYTF. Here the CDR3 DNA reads TGTGCCAGCAGCTCAGGGGAGGGGCAAGGCTACACCTTC.

The CDR3 nucleotides read TGTGCCAGCTTGAGAACCTTCTACGAGCAGTACTTC. This translates into CASLRTFYEQYF. The rearrangement uses TRBV6-5 and TRBJ2-7; D is unresolved. V was pared by 8 bases and J by 3 bases, with 11 bases between. The CDR3 is 12 residues long. Germline lookup yields CDR1 MNHEY and CDR2 SVGAGI.

The CDR3 coding sequence is TGTGCCAGCAGTTACCCCCGTGTGAACAGGGGGCAAGAGACCCAGTACTTC. Translation: CASSYPRVNRGQETQYF. V usage is TRBV6-7 and J usage is TRBJ2-5, with 8 bases fitting TRBD1. TRBV6-7 is designated an ORF whose function remains uncertain. V gave up 2 bases and J gave up 2 bases; unmatched junction bases: 10. This CDR3 spans 17 amino acids.

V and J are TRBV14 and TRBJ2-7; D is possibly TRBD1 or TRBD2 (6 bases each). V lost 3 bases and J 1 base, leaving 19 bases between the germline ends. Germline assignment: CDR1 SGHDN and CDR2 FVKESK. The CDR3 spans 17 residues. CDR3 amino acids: CASSHGPGAGRSYEQYF. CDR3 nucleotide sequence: TGTGCCAGCAGCCATGGACCAGGGGCGGGACGATCCTACGAGCAGTACTTC.

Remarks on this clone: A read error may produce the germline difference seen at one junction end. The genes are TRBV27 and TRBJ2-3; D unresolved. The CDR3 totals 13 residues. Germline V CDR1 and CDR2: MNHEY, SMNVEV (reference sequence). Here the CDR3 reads CTSSLSRIHTQYF. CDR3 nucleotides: TGTACCAGCAGTTTATCGAGAATCCATACGCAGTATTTT.

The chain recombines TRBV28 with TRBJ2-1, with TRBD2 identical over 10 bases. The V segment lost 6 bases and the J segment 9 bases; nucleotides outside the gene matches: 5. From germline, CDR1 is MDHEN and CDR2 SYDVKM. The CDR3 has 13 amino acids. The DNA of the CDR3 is TGTGCCAGCAGCCTAGCGGGAGAGGGTGAGCAGTTCTTC. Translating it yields CASSLAGEGEQFF.

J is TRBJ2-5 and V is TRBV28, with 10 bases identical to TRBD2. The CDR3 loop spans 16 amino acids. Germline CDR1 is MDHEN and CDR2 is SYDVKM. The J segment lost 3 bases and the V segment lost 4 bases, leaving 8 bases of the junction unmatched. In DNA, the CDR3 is TGTGCCAGCAGTTCTATAGGGCTAGCGGGAGAAGAGACCCAGTACTTC. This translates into CASSSIGLAGEETQYF.

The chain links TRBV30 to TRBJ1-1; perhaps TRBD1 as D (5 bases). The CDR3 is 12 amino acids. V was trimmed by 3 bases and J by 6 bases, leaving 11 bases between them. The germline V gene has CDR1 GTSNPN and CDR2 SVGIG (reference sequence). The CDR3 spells CAWRPGRPEAFF. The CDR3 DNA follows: TGTGCCTGGAGGCCAGGGAGACCTGAAGCTTTCTTT.

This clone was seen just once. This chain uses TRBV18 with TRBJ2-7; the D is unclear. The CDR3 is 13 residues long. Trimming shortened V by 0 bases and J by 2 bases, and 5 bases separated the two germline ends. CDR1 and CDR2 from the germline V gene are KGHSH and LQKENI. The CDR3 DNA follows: TGTGCCAGCTCACCACCCGGTACCTACGAGCAGTACTTC. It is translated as CASSPPGTYEQYF.

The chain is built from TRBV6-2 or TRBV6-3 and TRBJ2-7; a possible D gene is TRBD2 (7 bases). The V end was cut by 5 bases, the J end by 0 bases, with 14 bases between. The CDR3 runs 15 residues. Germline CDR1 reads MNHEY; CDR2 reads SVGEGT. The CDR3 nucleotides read TGTGCCAGCAGTGGGGGGGCAGCGAACTCCTACGAGCAGTACTTC. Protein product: CASSGGAANSYEQYF.

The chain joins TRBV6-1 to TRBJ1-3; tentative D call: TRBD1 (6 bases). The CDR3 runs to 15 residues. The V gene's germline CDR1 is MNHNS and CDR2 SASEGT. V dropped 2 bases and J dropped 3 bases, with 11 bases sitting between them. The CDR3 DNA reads TGTGCCAGCAGTGAATCAGCAGGGGTTGGAAACACCATATATTTT. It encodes CASSESAGVGNTIYF.

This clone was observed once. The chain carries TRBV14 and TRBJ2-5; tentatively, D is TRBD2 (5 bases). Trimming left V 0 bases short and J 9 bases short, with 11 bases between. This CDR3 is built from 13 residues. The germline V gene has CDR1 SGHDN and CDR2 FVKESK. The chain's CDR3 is CASSQDLSGAQYF. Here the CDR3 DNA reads TGTGCCAGCAGCCAAGATCTTTCCGGGGCCCAGTACTTC.

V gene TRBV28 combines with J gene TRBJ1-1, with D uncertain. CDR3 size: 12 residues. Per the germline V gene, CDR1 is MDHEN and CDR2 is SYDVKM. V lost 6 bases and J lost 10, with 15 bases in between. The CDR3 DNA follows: TGTGCCAGCAGACCCCCGGCACTCGGAGCTTTCTTT. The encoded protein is CASRPPALGAFF.

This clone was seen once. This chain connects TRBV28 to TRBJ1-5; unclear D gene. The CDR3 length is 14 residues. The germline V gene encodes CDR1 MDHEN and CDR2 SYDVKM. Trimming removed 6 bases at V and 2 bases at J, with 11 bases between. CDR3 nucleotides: TGTGCCAGCAGCCCTCCTCCGGGCAATCAGCCCCAGCATTTT. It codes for CASSPPPGNQPQHF. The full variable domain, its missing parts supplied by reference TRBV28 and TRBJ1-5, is DVKVTQSSRYLVKRTGEKVFLECVQDMDHENMFWYRQDPGLGLRLIYFSYDVKMKEKGDIPEGYSVSREKKERFSLILESASTNQTSMYLCASSPPPGNQPQHFGDGTRLSIL.

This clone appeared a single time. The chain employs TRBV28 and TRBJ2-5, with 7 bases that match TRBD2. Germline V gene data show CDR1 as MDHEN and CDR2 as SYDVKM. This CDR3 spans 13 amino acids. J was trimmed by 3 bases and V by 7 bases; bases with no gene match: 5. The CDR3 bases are TGTGCCAGCACCGGGACTATCAAAGAGACCCAGTACTTC. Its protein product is CASTGTIKETQYF.